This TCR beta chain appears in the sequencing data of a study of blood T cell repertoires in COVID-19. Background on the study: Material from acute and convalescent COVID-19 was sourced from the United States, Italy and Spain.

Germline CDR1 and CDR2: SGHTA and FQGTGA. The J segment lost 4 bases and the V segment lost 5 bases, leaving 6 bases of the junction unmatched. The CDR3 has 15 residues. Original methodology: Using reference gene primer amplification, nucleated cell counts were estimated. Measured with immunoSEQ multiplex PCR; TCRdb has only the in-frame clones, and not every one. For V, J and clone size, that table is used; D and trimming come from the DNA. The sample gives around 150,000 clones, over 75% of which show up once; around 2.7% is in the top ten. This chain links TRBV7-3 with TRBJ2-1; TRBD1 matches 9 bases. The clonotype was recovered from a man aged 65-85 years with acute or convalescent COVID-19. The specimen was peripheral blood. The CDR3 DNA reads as TGTGCCAGCAGCCTTGGGACAGGGTCATACAATGAGCAGTTCTTC. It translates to CASSLGTGSYNEQFF.